This paragraph covers one TCR beta chain sequence. Its antigen remains unknown. This CDR3 region has 14 residues. CDR1 is LGHNT and CDR2 is FRNRAP in the germline V gene. J gave up 4 bases and V 6 bases, and 2 bases lay outside the gene matches. This specimen comes from a study of cytomegalovirus exposure and HLA in healthy donors. Whole-study results and caveats: Only CMV serostatus was available as immune exposure information. Cytomegalovirus-associated status was assigned to some 160 TCR beta chains. A later analysis associated about 18,000 TCR beta sequences with HLA alleles at a 0.05 false discovery rate.

Nominal health characterized the donors when sampled, though unrecorded immune exposures were likely. PCR amplification relied on 60 Vbeta primers (plus 13 Jbeta primers). Assay used: immunoSEQ multiplex PCR; TCRdb lists only in-frame clones, some missing. The repertoire holds 150,000 to 200,000 clones, about 72% seen once, with over 1.1% in the top ten. The source material was PBMCs. This sequence joins TRBV12-5 and TRBJ2-1; 11 bases align to TRBD1. This receptor was taken from a male donor in good health and CMV-seronegative. DNA for the CDR3: TGTGCTAGTGGCGGGACAGGGGGTTACAATGAGCAGTTCTTC. Amino acids: CASGGTGGYNEQFF. Variable domain in full (rest from reference TRBV12-5 and TRBJ2-1): DARVTQTPRHKVTEMGQEVTMRCQPILGHNTVFWYRQTMMQGLELLAYFRNRAPLDDSGMPKDRFSAEMPDATLATLKIQPSEPRDSAVYFCASGGTGGYNEQFFGPGTRLTVL.